This TCR beta chain stems from a study of blood T cell repertoires in COVID-19. Study-level background: The cDNA or gDNA used as material had been derived from T cells, B-cell-depleted T cells, or PBMCs.

Methods used by the authors: Using reference gene primer amplification, nucleated cell counts were estimated. Generated by immunoSEQ multiplex PCR, the TCRdb table keeps only in-frame clones and is missing some. The DNA was the basis for D and trimming; V, J and clone size are from that table. Altogether hundreds of thousands of clones are present, 87% being singletons, with the ten largest covering approximately 2%. The cohort comprised adults aged 18 to 89 years residing in 24 US areas. Participant reports of clinical history set cohort assignment. The CDR3 is 14 amino acids. V was trimmed by 6 bases and J by 2 bases, leaving 11 bases between them. CDR1 and CDR2 from the germline V gene are MDHEN and SYDVKM.

This TCR was recovered from a woman in her late teens or twenties with acute COVID-19. This chain links TRBV28 with TRBJ1-3; TRBD1 might be the D (5 bases). Material: PBMCs or T cells enriched from blood (not recorded which). This CDR3 is CASRNRQTGNTIYF. For the CDR3, the DNA is TGTGCCAGCAGAAATCGACAGACTGGAAACACCATATATTTT.